What follows are 25 T cell receptor beta chains derived from one specimen sequenced in a study of immune evolution from preneoplasia to lung adenocarcinoma. This table comes from immunoSEQ multiplex PCR, and its TCRdb copy is limited to in-frame clones, with some not included. The table has several thousand clones, roughly 88% seen once. Input material: FFPE lung adenocarcinoma in situ tissue. The receptors shown here come from a donor at least 70 years old with lung adenocarcinoma.

This clone was seen just once. V is TRBV7-9 and J is TRBJ2-7; D may correspond to TRBD1 or TRBD2 (6 bases each). Germline V gene lookup returns CDR1 SEHNR and CDR2 FQNEAQ (reference sequence). This CDR3 has 14 amino acids. Trimming removed 8 bases at V and 2 bases at J, with 16 bases between. CDR3 loop: CASSLGGSAYEQYF. CDR3 coding DNA: TGTGCCAGCTCTCTGGGGGGCAGCGCCTACGAGCAGTACTTC. The complete variable domain, with remaining parts taken from reference TRBV7-9 and TRBJ2-7, reads DTGVSQNPRHKITKRGQNVTFRCDPISEHNRLYWYRQTLGQGPEFLTYFQNEAQLEKSRLLSDRFSAERPKGSFSTLEIQRTEQGDSAMYLCASSLGGSAYEQYFGPGTRLTVT.

In this sample, this clone turned up a few times. The rearrangement uses TRBV7-2 and TRBJ2-2, with D possibly TRBD2 on 7 matching bases. The CDR3 runs to 16 residues. V was pared by 7 bases and J by 2 bases, with 17 bases between. Per the germline V gene, CDR1 is SGHTA and CDR2 is FQGNSA. CDR3 residues: CASTPGAGANTGELFF. CDR3 sequence (DNA): TGTGCCAGCACCCCGGGGGCGGGGGCTAACACCGGGGAGCTGTTTTTT.

The rearrangement links TRBV7-9 to TRBJ2-7; 7 nucleotides match TRBD2. The length of the CDR3 is 14 residues. Germline CDR1 SEHNR, CDR2 FQNEAQ (reference sequence). Trimming removed 5 bases from V and 2 bases from J; junction bases left unmatched: 6. The CDR3, as DNA: TGTGCCAGCAGCCTAACGGGAGGAACCTACGAGCAGTACTTC. The encoded protein is CASSLTGGTYEQYF.

The chain combines TRBV2 with TRBJ2-5, with D possibly being TRBD1 or TRBD2 (5 bases each). The CDR3 is 11 amino acids. V lost 7 bases and J 5 bases, leaving 8 bases between the germline ends. From germline, CDR1 is SNHLY and CDR2 FYNNEI. DNA for the CDR3: TGTGCCAGCAACTGGGACGAGACCCAGTACTTC. This translates into CASNWDETQYF.

The V call is TRBV7-9, the J call TRBJ2-3, with a weak D call TRBD1 (6 bases). The CDR3 sequence is 18 residues long. Germline loops: CDR1 SEHNR, CDR2 FQNEAQ (reference sequence). The V end lost 5 bases, the J end lost 0 bases, and 21 bases lay between the germline ends. As DNA, the CDR3 is TGTGCCAGCAGCCCTAGGCAGGGGCTAGTCCTAAGCACAGATACGCAGTATTTT. Translation: CASSPRQGLVLSTDTQYF.

The chain recombines TRBV4-1 with TRBJ2-2, with TRBD2 matching 8 bases. There are 16 residues in the CDR3. J lost 1 base, V lost 0 bases, and 1 base had no gene match. CDR1 and CDR2 (germline): MGHRA, YSYEKL. The CDR3 sequence is CASSQDAGGNTGELFF. As DNA, the CDR3 is TGCGCCAGCAGCCAAGATGCGGGAGGGAACACCGGGGAGCTGTTTTTT.

The chain uses TRBV15 and TRBJ1-4, with no clear D. The germline V and J ends were trimmed by 3 bases and 5 bases, with 7 bases remaining between them. Germline CDR1 and CDR2: LNHNV and YYDKDF (reference sequence). CDR3 size: 13 residues. CDR3 protein: CATSSRRNEKLFF. In DNA, the CDR3 is TGTGCCACCAGCAGCCGGAGAAATGAAAAACTGTTTTTT.

The chain recombines TRBV27 with TRBJ2-6, with 10 bases aligning to TRBD1. CDR1 is MNHEY and CDR2 is SMNVEV in the germline V gene (reference sequence). Trimming removed 5 bases from V and 5 bases from J; junction bases left unmatched: 9. The CDR3 has 17 amino acids. The CDR3 here is CASSPSRDRGRANVLTF. The CDR3 coding sequence is TGTGCCAGCAGTCCGTCCCGGGACAGGGGTCGGGCCAACGTCCTGACTTTC. The full variable domain, its missing parts supplied by reference TRBV27 and TRBJ2-6, is EAQVTQNPRYLITVTGKKLTVTCSQNMNHEYMSWYRQDPGLGLRQIYYSMNVEVTDKGDVPEGYKVSRKEKRNFPLILESPSPNQTSLYFCASSPSRDRGRANVLTFGAGSRLTVL.

The genes are TRBV2 and TRBJ1-3; D gene uncertain. V lost 4 bases, J lost 2 bases, and 6 bases lay in between. The length of the CDR3 is 13 residues. CDR1 is SNHLY and CDR2 is FYNNEI in the germline V gene. CDR3 loop: CASSGAAGNTIYF. Written as DNA, the CDR3 is TGTGCCAGCAGTGGGGCCGCTGGAAACACCATATATTTT. Based on the CDR3 plus reference TRBV2 and TRBJ1-3, the full variable domain is EPEVTQTPSHQVTQMGQEVILRCVPISNHLYFYWYRQILGQKVEFLVSFYNNEISEKSEIFDDQFSVERPDGSNFTLKIRSTKLEDSAMYFCASSGAAGNTIYFGEGSWLTVV.

This chain links TRBV7-3 with TRBJ1-1; 7 nucleotides match TRBD1. CDR1 SGHTA and CDR2 FQGTGA come from the germline V gene. This CDR3 has 16 amino acids. V shed 2 bases and J 0 bases; nucleotides not matched to a gene: 6. The CDR3 protein is CASSLGGRGVNTEAFF. The CDR3 nucleotides read TGTGCCAGCAGCTTAGGGGGCAGGGGGGTGAACACTGAAGCTTTCTTT.

This clone has a handful of counts. The CDR3: CASSRDSGNTIYF. CDR3 bases: TGTGCCAGCAGCCGGGACAGTGGAAACACCATATATTTT. This rearrangement joins TRBV2 to TRBJ1-3; TRBD1 matches at 7 bases. The CDR3 length is 13 residues. J gave up 3 bases and V 6 bases, and 2 bases lay outside the gene matches. Germline CDR1 SNHLY, CDR2 FYNNEI.

The chain links TRBV2 to TRBJ2-7; possible D gene TRBD1, 6 bases. The CDR3 runs to 16 residues. Trimming stripped 0 bases from V and 3 bases from J, with 15 bases between. Germline-derived CDR1 and CDR2 are SNHLY and FYNNEI. The CDR3: CASSEARGQGIYEQYF. DNA of the CDR3: TGTGCCAGCAGTGAAGCGCGAGGTCAGGGGATCTACGAGCAGTACTTC.

This clone was observed a single time. J is TRBJ1-4 and V is TRBV7-2; no clear D. Germline CDR1 SGHTA, CDR2 FQGNSA. There are 13 residues in the CDR3. V gave up 5 bases and J gave up 7 bases, with 11 bases separating them. In DNA form, the CDR3 reads TGTGCCAGCAGCCCAAACTATGCTGAAAAACTGTTTTTT. Its translation: CASSPNYAEKLFF.

This chain uses TRBV28 with TRBJ1-4; the D is unclear. Germline V CDR1 and CDR2: MDHEN, SYDVKM. Trimming took 5 bases from V and 7 from J, leaving 11 bases between them. This CDR3 spans 13 amino acids. CDR3 in amino acids: CASSPPIGEKLFF. The CDR3 DNA sequence: TGTGCCAGCAGTCCTCCAATAGGTGAAAAACTGTTTTTT.

The rearrangement links TRBV11-3 to TRBJ2-1; 8 nucleotides line up with TRBD2. CDR1 SGHNT and CDR2 YENEEA come from the germline V gene. The V segment lost 2 bases and the J segment 5 bases; nucleotides outside the gene matches: 5. The CDR3 has 15 residues. The CDR3 loop reads CASSLSGGPHNEQFF. The CDR3, as DNA: TGTGCCAGCAGCTTAAGCGGGGGACCCCACAATGAGCAGTTCTTC.

With regard to this clone: This CDR3 is also generated by other DNA sequences in the sample. V usage is TRBV28 and J usage is TRBJ1-5; D remains unclear. Germline V gene lookup returns CDR1 MDHEN and CDR2 SYDVKM. There are 13 residues in the CDR3. Trimming pared 9 bases from V and 7 bases from J, leaving 16 bases between. The CDR3 DNA is TGTGCCAGTAGCTACAGTCTGGGGCAGCCCCAGCATTTT. It yields the protein CASSYSLGQPQHF. Based on the CDR3 plus reference TRBV28 and TRBJ1-5, the full variable domain is DVKVTQSSRYLVKRTGEKVFLECVQDMDHENMFWYRQDPGLGLRLIYFSYDVKMKEKGDIPEGYSVSREKKERFSLILESASTNQTSMYLCASSYSLGQPQHFGDGTRLSIL.

The J gene is TRBJ2-1, the V gene TRBV5-4; D is possibly TRBD1 (6 bases). The germline V gene encodes CDR1 SGHNT and CDR2 YYREEE (reference sequence). The CDR3 runs 14 residues. With 0 bases removed from V and 9 bases from J, the gap between germline ends came to 13 bases. The CDR3 reads CASSLAWTAGEQFF. The CDR3 DNA follows: TGTGCCAGCAGCTTGGCCTGGACAGCCGGTGAGCAGTTCTTC.

This clone was found a few times. The chain employs TRBV7-9 and TRBJ2-1, with D uncertain. The CDR3 length is 14 residues. Per the germline V gene, CDR1 is SEHNR and CDR2 is FQNEAQ (reference sequence). Trimming shortened V by 3 bases and J by 12 bases, and 18 bases separated the two germline ends. Here the CDR3 reads CASSLIGSGQVQFF. CDR3 nucleotide sequence: TGTGCCAGCAGCTTGATAGGGTCTGGGCAGGTGCAGTTCTTC.

The gene calls are TRBV19 and TRBJ2-3; D is unclear. The germline V and J ends were trimmed by 5 bases and 0 bases, with 12 bases remaining between them. The V gene's germline CDR1 is LNHDA and CDR2 SQIVND (reference sequence). The CDR3 loop spans 15 amino acids. CDR3 sequence (DNA): TGTGCCAGTAGTCTCGGCGTTCTTAGCACAGATACGCAGTATTTT. Amino acids: CASSLGVLSTDTQYF.

Only a few counts were recorded for this clone. The chain links TRBV5-1 to TRBJ2-7; TRBD1 or TRBD2 may be the D gene (5 bases each). V was trimmed by 4 bases and J by 5 bases, leaving 19 bases between them. Germline values: CDR1 SGHRS, CDR2 YFSETQ. The CDR3 has 15 residues. Here the CDR3 reads CASSDLGRQQDEQYF. The DNA of the CDR3 is TGCGCCAGCAGCGACCTGGGACGACAACAGGACGAGCAGTACTTC.

The genes are TRBV27 and TRBJ2-1; TRBD2 agrees at 13 bases. With 6 bases clipped from V and 14 bases from J, the junction kept 13 bases outside the gene matches. The CDR3 is 15 amino acids. Germline V gene data show CDR1 as MNHEY and CDR2 as SMNVEV (reference sequence). The CDR3 loop is CASRQTSGRLLGEFF. The CDR3 bases are TGTGCCAGCAGGCAGACTAGCGGGAGGCTCCTGGGAGAGTTCTTC.

The V call is TRBV15, the J call TRBJ2-7; TRBD1 is a possible D gene (6 bases). Trimming took off 0 bases at V and 2 bases at J, with 20 bases between the two ends. CDR1 is LNHNV and CDR2 is YYDKDF in the germline V gene (reference sequence). The CDR3 is made up of 18 amino acids. The CDR3 region is CATSRDSASQGSPYEQYF. The CDR3 DNA reads TGTGCCACCAGCAGAGATTCGGCTTCTCAGGGGAGTCCCTACGAGCAGTACTTC. Full variable domain (remainder filled in from reference TRBV15 and TRBJ2-7): DAMVIQNPRYQVTQFGKPVTLSCSQTLNHNVMYWYQQKSSQAPKLLFHYYDKDFNNEADTPDNFQSRRPNTSFCFLDIRSPGLGDTAMYLCATSRDSASQGSPYEQYFGPGTRLTVT.

The chain carries TRBV6-5 and TRBJ2-6; D might be TRBD2 (6 bases). Trimming shortened V by 2 bases and J by 2 bases, and 7 bases separated the two germline ends. CDR1 and CDR2 from the germline V gene are MNHEY and SVGAGI. This CDR3 spans 15 amino acids. As DNA, the CDR3 is TGTGCCAGCAGTTACGCGGGGACTGGGGCCAACGTCCTGACTTTC. It yields the protein CASSYAGTGANVLTF.

The chain carries TRBV29-1 and TRBJ2-3; D unclear. Deletions cut 1 base from V and 3 bases from J, with 8 bases between. Germline CDR1 is SQVTM and CDR2 is ANQGSEA. The CDR3 covers 13 residues. The CDR3 nucleotides are TGCAGCGTTGAAGGGAAGTGGACAGATACGCAGTATTTT. It specifies CSVEGKWTDTQYF.

In this sample, this clone turned up once. V and J are TRBV11-1 and TRBJ2-3; D is perhaps TRBD1 (5 bases). Per the germline V gene, CDR1 is SGHAT and CDR2 is FQDESV (reference sequence). This CDR3 comprises 15 residues. Trimming pared 1 base from V and 2 bases from J, leaving 10 bases between. In DNA form, the CDR3 reads TGTGCCAGCAGCTTAGAGGACACTTCCACAGATACGCAGTATTTT. The encoded protein is CASSLEDTSTDTQYF.